This T cell receptor (beta chain) appears in the sequencing data of a study of T cell responses to AZD1222 COVID-19 vaccine (dated by TCRdb to the early 2020s). In terms of the full investigation: Because spike-specific TCR depth and breadth did not differ between the two schedules, AZD1222 recipients who got a second dose at roughly 4 weeks were pooled with those who got a second dose at roughly 12 weeks. A total of 233 trial participants underwent TCR sequencing, of whom about 210 received two doses of AZD1222 and about 25 received two doses of the MenACWY control vaccine. Trial participants were enrolled by age into 18-55, 56-69 and 70-plus year subgroups, with about 150, 27 and 61 TCR-sequenced participants respectively. The investigation overall reported the following: Reportedly, almost half of the unique spike-specific TCRs recognized epitopes lying outside the regions that are mutated in the B.1.351 and B.1.1.7 variants. No day 14 peak-response samples were available, so repertoires were characterized only after the peak T cell response. The 56-69-year group was small, and its depth increase did not reach significance, likely because of low power. Participants were mostly white British, with more females than males. The authors suggested clonal diversity may have been underestimated. After two AZD1222 doses, both the breadth and the depth of spike-specific TCRs were significantly higher than at day 0 and than in MenACWY recipients. Vaccine-associated CD4 TCRs spanned the whole spike protein, with dominant responses in regions 160-218 and 743-854. Conclusions about previously exposed vaccinees were limited because only a handful of AZD1222 recipients were SARS-CoV-2 seropositive at baseline.

The CDR3 regions of human TCRbeta chains were subjected to immunosequencing. Turning to the authors' computational methods: Repertoire TCRs were matched against a reference library of SARS-CoV-2-specific TCRs generated with the MIRA antigen-specificity platform. Breadth was defined as the fraction of unique TCRs that were SARS-CoV-2-associated. Depth was defined as the fraction of total T cells that were SARS-CoV-2-associated. Each spike-specific TCR was assigned to its reactive spike region and to a CD4 or CD8 class using the MIRA data. Log10-transformed breadth and depth values were compared by one-way ANOVA with Sidak's multiple comparisons tests. In TCRdb, the immuneACCESS table is reduced to in-frame sequences with V and J assigned. These tables do not hold every clone; where another copy was compared, an unresolved V gene accounts for under half, and the others remain unexplained. V and J calls and clone size come straight from that table; D and trimming were deduced from the DNA. This sample comprises under 85,000 clones, roughly 90% of them detected only once. The ten largest clones add up to 24% of the sample.

What this sample's time point label stands for: baseline before first vaccination. Vaccinee samples were obtained from the UK trials COV001 and COV002, which included a single-blind randomized controlled phase 2/3 trial of AZD1222 (ChAdOx1 nCoV-19) in healthy adults. Trial participant PBMC samples were collected at day 0 and day 28 after the second dose for TCRbeta chain sequencing. Of note for this clone: Its cognate antigen has yet to be identified. Base qualities were left out, and no much larger clone turns up one base away.

The receptor was derived from an adult in good health. The sequencing here drew on peripheral blood, taken on day 0 of AZD1222 vaccination.

CDR3 reads: CASSHKVPDSSPNYGYTF. The DNA sequence is given as TGTGCCAGCAGCCACAAGGTTCCTGACAGCTCGCCTAACTATGGCTACACCTTC. Here the chain combines TRBV7-7 and TRBJ1-2; perhaps TRBD1 is the D gene, with 5 bases matching. V is reduced by 5 bases and J by 0 bases, leaving a spacing of 22 bases between them. The CDR3 sequence holds 18 residues, the cysteine and phenylalanine included. Only the CDR3 DNA stays, 54 bases, in frame from base 1. The germline V gene encodes CDR1 SSHAT and CDR2 FNYEAQ (reference sequence).